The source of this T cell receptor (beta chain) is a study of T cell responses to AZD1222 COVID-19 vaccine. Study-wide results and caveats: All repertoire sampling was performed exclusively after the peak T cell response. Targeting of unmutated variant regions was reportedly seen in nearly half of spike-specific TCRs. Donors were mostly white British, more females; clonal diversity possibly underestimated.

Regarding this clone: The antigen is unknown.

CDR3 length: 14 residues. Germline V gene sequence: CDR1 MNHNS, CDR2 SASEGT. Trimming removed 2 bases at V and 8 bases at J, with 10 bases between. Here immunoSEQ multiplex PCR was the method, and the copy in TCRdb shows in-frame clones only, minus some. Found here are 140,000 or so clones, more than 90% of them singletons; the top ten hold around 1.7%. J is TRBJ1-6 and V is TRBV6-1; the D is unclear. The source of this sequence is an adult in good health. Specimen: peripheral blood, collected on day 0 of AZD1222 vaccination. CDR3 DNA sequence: TGTGCCAGCAGTGAACAGAAAGGGTATTCACCCCTCCACTTT. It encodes CASSEQKGYSPLHF.